The 13 T cell receptor beta chains below all came from one sample that was sequenced in a study of T-cell memory formation after mild COVID-19 (TCRdb year 2021). Libraries were made using 5' RACE. TCRdb names Illumina NovaSeq 6000 as the instrument used. Clones were called with MiXCR by TCRdb after fastp trimmed the public reads at Q25, and only in-frame beta chains were retained. Entries that share a CDR3 protein sequence are merged under the most common genes and DNA. For this sample there are nearly 110,000 distinct CDR3 sequences; approximately 14% appear just once. The leading ten clones occupy 39% of the sample. Sequences were obtained from PBMCs or a T cell subset sorted from them (not recorded which). The receptors originated from a man between 18 and 29 years old who had mild COVID-19 (a few samples of this study predate the infection). The sample titles of this study are shuffled in the database, so cell type and time point are left out; the donor was told from shared clones.

V usage is TRBV11-2 and J usage is TRBJ2-1; possible D gene TRBD1, 7 bases. CDR1 is SGHAT and CDR2 is FQNNGV in the germline V gene. There are 15 residues in the CDR3. The V gene lost 3 bases and the J gene lost 10 bases, with 19 bases spanning the gap. The CDR3 DNA sequence: TGTGCCAGCAGCTTCAGGGCAGGGGGGACGGGGGAGCAGTTCTTC. This encodes CASSFRAGGTGEQFF.

The CDR3 reads CASSFGGEAFF. CDR3 nucleotide sequence: TGTGCCAGCAGTTTTGGGGGGGAAGCTTTCTTT. The rearrangement uses TRBV27 and TRBJ1-1, with D possibly matching TRBD1 (5 bases). Germline V gene sequence: CDR1 MNHEY, CDR2 SMNVEV (reference sequence). V lost 3 bases and J 8 bases, leaving 7 bases between the germline ends. The CDR3 is 11 amino acids.

V gene TRBV25-1 combines with J gene TRBJ1-1; a weak D match, TRBD1 (5 bases). In germline, CDR1 is MGHDK, CDR2 SYGVNS. Trimming cost V 6 bases and J 0 bases, with 14 bases left between them. The CDR3 is 15 residues long. Here the CDR3 reads CASSAYGGVNTEAFF. For the CDR3, the DNA is TGTGCCAGCAGCGCGTATGGGGGGGTGAACACTGAAGCTTTCTTT.

V and J are TRBV4-2 and TRBJ2-1; TRBD2 agrees at 13 bases. Germline CDR1 is LGHNA and CDR2 is YNFKEQ. This CDR3 spans 15 amino acids. Trimming took 10 bases from V and 7 from J; bases not matched to a gene: 10. The CDR3 nucleotides are TGTGCCATCGCCCCGACTAGCGGGGGGTTAAATGAGCAGTTCTTC. This sequence encodes CAIAPTSGGLNEQFF.

This clonotype has only a few counts. The rearrangement joins TRBV7-9 to TRBJ2-5, with 7 bases aligning to TRBD1. The J segment lost 0 bases and the V segment lost 5 bases, leaving 9 bases of the junction unmatched. CDR1 and CDR2 from the germline V gene are SEHNR and FQNEAQ (reference sequence). There are 16 residues in the CDR3. The DNA of the CDR3 is TGTGCCAGCAGCCCCCACTGGACAGGATACCAAGAGACCCAGTACTTC. Translation gives CASSPHWTGYQETQYF.

The chain employs TRBV29-1 and TRBJ2-2; no definite D call. The germline gives CDR1 SQVTM, CDR2 ANQGSEA. CDR3 length equals 14 residues. V was cut by 4 bases and J by 0 bases, with 9 bases left in between. CDR3 sequence reads: CSVADGSNTGELFF. The CDR3 DNA reads as TGCAGCGTTGCAGACGGTTCGAACACCGGGGAGCTGTTTTTT.

This clonotype was seen at least ten times. V usage is TRBV7-3 and J usage is TRBJ2-3; 10 bases line up with TRBD1. Germline V gene data show CDR1 as SGHTA and CDR2 as FQGTGA. This CDR3 is built from 18 residues. V gave up 2 bases and J gave up 6 bases; unmatched junction bases: 14. The CDR3 DNA follows: TGTGCCAGCAGCTTAGGGAGACCGGGACAGGGGTTTGTGGATACGCAGTATTTT. Protein sequence: CASSLGRPGQGFVDTQYF.

This rearrangement joins TRBV29-1 to TRBJ2-5; weak D call: TRBD2 (7 bases). V shed 1 base and J shed 5 bases, with 17 bases lying between them. CDR1 and CDR2 (germline): SQVTM, ANQGSEA. The CDR3 runs to 15 residues. The DNA of the CDR3 is TGCAGCGTTGAAGCCGGGGGGCGCTTACGTGAGACCCAGTACTTC. It yields the protein CSVEAGGRLRETQYF.

This clonotype was counted a few times. A read error may account for a junction end that differs from germline. The chain is built from TRBV7-7 and TRBJ1-6; D remains unclear. Germline CDR1 SSHAT, CDR2 FNYEAQ (reference sequence). The CDR3 is 14 amino acids. The CDR3 nucleotides are TGTGCTAGCAGCTTTTGCTCCTATAATTCACCCCTCCACTTT. It encodes CASSFCSYNSPLHF.

This clonotype came up many times. The chain joins TRBV20-1 to TRBJ2-3; weak D call: TRBD2 (6 bases). Germline values: CDR1 DFQATT, CDR2 SNEGSKA (reference sequence). Trimming left V 5 bases short and J 2 bases short, with 11 bases between. The CDR3 runs 13 residues. CDR3 sequence (DNA): TGCAGTGCTGGTAGCGGAAACACAGATACGCAGTATTTT. Residues: CSAGSGNTDTQYF.

This clonotype was seen more than once but under ten times. This chain joins TRBV4-3 and TRBJ2-1; 8 bases line up with TRBD2. V was pared by 4 bases and J by 7 bases, with 9 bases of the junction left unmatched. Germline V gene sequence: CDR1 LGHNA, CDR2 YSLEER. The CDR3 consists of 15 residues. CDR3 sequence reads: CASSPSGGAGNEQFF. CDR3 coding DNA: TGCGCCAGCAGCCCCTCCGGGGGGGCGGGAAATGAGCAGTTCTTC.

This clonotype turned up a few times. V is TRBV29-1 and J is TRBJ2-1, with TRBD2 as a possible D gene (6 bases). V lost 7 bases to trimming and J lost 0 bases, with 7 bases between them. The CDR3 totals 12 residues. Per the germline V gene, CDR1 is SQVTM and CDR2 is ANQGSEA. The chain's CDR3 is CSGRGSYNEQFF. CDR3 DNA: TGCAGCGGGAGGGGCTCCTACAATGAGCAGTTCTTC.

The CDR3 loop reads CASSLRTGPTGELFF. Written as DNA, the CDR3 is TGTGCCAGTAGTTTACGGACAGGTCCAACCGGGGAGCTGTTTTTT. This chain connects TRBV19 to TRBJ2-2; 7 bases line up with TRBD1. Trimming took 5 bases from V and 5 from J; bases not matched to a gene: 8. CDR1 LNHDA and CDR2 SQIVND come from the germline V gene (reference sequence). The CDR3 is made up of 15 amino acids.